The clone carrying this TCR beta chain was found a few times. Per the authors' pipeline: Using reference gene primer amplification, nucleated cell counts were estimated. Profiling relied on immunoSEQ multiplex PCR, and the TCRdb table lists in-frame clones only, not all of them. Clone size and the V and J calls come from that table; the DNA yielded D and trimming. The sample contains over 85,000 clones, around 87% of which appear only once. The data stem from a study of blood T cell repertoires in COVID-19. Study-level background: Sites across the United States, Italy and Spain contributed samples from acute and convalescent COVID-19. T cells, B-cell-depleted T cells, or PBMCs supplied cDNA or gDNA.

V lost 5 bases to trimming and J lost 5 bases; unmatched junction nucleotides: 12. The CDR3 loop spans 16 amino acids. Germline-derived CDR1 and CDR2 are SGHTA and FQGNSA. The chain is built from TRBV7-2 and TRBJ2-5, with TRBD2 identical over 9 bases. The clonotype comes from a human donor with acute or convalescent COVID-19. The donor label of this sample is uncertain. The sample taken for sequencing was peripheral blood. The CDR3: CASSPEARGRGETQYF. The CDR3 coding sequence is TGTGCCAGCAGCCCCGAGGCTCGCGGGAGGGGGGAGACCCAGTACTTC. Complete variable domain (other parts from reference TRBV7-2 and TRBJ2-5): GAGVSQSPSNKVTEKGKDVELRCDPISGHTALYWYRQSLGQGLEFLIYFQGNSAPDKSGLPSDRFSAERTGGSVSTLTIQRTQQEDSAVYLCASSPEARGRGETQYFGPGTRLLVL.